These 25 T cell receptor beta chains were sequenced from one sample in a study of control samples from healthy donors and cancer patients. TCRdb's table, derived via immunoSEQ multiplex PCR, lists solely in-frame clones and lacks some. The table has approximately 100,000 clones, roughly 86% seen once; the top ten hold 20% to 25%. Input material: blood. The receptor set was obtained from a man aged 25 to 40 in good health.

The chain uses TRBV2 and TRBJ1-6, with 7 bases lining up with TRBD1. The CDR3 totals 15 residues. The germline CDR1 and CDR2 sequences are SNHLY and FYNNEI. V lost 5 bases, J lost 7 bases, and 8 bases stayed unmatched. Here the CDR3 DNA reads TGTGCCAGCAGTTCAAACAGGGGAGTAAATTCACCCCTCCACTTT. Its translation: CASSSNRGVNSPLHF. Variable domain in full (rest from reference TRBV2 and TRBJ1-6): EPEVTQTPSHQVTQMGQEVILRCVPISNHLYFYWYRQILGQKVEFLVSFYNNEISEKSEIFDDQFSVERPDGSNFTLKIRSTKLEDSAMYFCASSSNRGVNSPLHFGNGTRLTVT.

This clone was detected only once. The CDR3 region has the DNA TGTGCCAGCAGTCTGAAGGGTACGCAGTATTTT. Translation gives CASSLKGTQYF. The gene calls are TRBV28 and TRBJ2-3, with D unclear. The CDR3 runs 11 residues. Trimming left V 5 bases short and J 8 bases short, with 8 bases between. Germline-derived CDR1 and CDR2 are MDHEN and SYDVKM.

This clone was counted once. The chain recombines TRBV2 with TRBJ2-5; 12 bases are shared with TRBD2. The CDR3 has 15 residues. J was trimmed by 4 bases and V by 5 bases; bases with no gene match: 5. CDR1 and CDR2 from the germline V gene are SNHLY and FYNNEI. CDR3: CASSPLAGGGETQYF. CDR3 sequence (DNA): TGTGCCAGCAGTCCCCTAGCGGGGGGGGGAGAGACCCAGTACTTC. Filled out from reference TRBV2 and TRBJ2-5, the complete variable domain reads EPEVTQTPSHQVTQMGQEVILRCVPISNHLYFYWYRQILGQKVEFLVSFYNNEISEKSEIFDDQFSVERPDGSNFTLKIRSTKLEDSAMYFCASSPLAGGGETQYFGPGTRLLVL.

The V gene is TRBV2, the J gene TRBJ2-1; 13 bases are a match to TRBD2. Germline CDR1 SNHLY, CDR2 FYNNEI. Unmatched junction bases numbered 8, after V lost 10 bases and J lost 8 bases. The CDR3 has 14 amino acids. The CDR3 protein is CATQLAGGPHEQFF. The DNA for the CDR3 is TGTGCCACCCAACTAGCGGGGGGGCCCCATGAGCAGTTCTTC.

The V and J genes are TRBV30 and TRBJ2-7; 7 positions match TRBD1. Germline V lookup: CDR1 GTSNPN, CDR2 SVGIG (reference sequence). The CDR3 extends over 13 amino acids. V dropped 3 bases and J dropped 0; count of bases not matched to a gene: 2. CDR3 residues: CAWRQGSSYEQYF. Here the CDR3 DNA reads TGTGCCTGGAGACAGGGGAGCTCCTACGAGCAGTACTTC.

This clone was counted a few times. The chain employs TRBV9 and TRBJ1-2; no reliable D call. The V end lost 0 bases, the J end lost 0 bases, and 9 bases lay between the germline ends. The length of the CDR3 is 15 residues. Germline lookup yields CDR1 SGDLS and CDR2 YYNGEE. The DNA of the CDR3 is TGTGCCAGCAGCGTAGATCAGGCTCCTAACTATGGCTACACCTTC. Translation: CASSVDQAPNYGYTF.

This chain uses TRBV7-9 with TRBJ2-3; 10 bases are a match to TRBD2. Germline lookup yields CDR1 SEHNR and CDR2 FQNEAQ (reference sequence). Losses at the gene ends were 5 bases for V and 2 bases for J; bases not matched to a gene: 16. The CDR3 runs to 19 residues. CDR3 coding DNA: TGTGCCAGCAGCCAAACCCCCGGGCTAGCGGGGGCGAACACAGATACGCAGTATTTT. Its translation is CASSQTPGLAGANTDTQYF.

CDR3 coding DNA: TGTGCCATCAGTGACGGTTCGGGGGCGGAGACCCAGTACTTC. Its protein product is CAISDGSGAETQYF. The chain joins TRBV10-3 to TRBJ2-5; TRBD1 or TRBD2 may be the D gene (6 bases each). CDR1 is ENHRY, CDR2 SYGVKD, per germline. The CDR3 loop spans 14 amino acids. V lost 3 bases, J lost 5 bases, and 13 bases lay in between.

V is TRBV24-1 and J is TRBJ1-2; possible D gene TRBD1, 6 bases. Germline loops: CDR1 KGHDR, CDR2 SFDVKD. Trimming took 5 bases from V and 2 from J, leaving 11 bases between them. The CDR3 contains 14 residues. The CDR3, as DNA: TGTGCCACCAGTGCGGCAGGGGTGAACTATGGCTACACCTTC. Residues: CATSAAGVNYGYTF.

CDR3 bases: TGTGCCAGCAGCCAAGGTCTAGCGGGTGACAATGAGCAGTTCTTC. Translating gives CASSQGLAGDNEQFF. The chain joins TRBV3-1 (or the pseudogene TRBV3-2) to TRBJ2-1; 8 bases map to TRBD2. The J segment lost 5 bases and the V segment lost 1 base, leaving 4 bases of the junction unmatched. The CDR3 length is 15 residues. Germline lookup yields CDR1 LGHDT and CDR2 YNNKEL (reference sequence).

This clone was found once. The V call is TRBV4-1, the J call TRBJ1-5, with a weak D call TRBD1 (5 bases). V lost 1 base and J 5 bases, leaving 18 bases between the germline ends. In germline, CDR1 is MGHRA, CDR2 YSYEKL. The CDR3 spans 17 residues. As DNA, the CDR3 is TGCGCCAGCAGCCAAGTGGTTGTCGGGGGGGATGATCAGCCCCAGCATTTT. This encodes CASSQVVVGGDDQPQHF.

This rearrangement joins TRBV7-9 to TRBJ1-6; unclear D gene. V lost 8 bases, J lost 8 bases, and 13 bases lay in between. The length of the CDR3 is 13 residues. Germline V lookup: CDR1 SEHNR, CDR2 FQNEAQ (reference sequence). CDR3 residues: CASLPFGDSPLHF. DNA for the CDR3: TGTGCCAGCCTACCCTTCGGCGATTCACCCCTCCACTTT.

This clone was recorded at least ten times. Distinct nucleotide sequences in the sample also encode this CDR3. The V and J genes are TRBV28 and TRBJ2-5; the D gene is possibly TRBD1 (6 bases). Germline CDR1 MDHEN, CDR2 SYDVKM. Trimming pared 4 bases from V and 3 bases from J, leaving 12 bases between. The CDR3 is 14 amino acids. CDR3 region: CASSSGTLKETQYF. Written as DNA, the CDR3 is TGTGCCAGCAGTTCCGGGACACTCAAAGAGACCCAGTACTTC.

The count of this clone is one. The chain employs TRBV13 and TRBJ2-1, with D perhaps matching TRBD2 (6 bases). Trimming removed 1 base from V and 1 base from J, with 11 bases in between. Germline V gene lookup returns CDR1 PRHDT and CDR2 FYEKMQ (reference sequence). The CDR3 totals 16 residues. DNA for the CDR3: TGTGCCAGCAGCTTAGCGGGGGTGGCTTCCTACAATGAGCAGTTCTTC. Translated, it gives CASSLAGVASYNEQFF.

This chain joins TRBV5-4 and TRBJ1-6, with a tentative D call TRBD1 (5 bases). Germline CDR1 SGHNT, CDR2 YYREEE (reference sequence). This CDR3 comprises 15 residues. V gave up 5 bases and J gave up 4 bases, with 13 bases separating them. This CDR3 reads CASSFNRNYNSPLHF. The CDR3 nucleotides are TGTGCCAGCAGTTTCAACAGGAATTATAATTCACCCCTCCACTTT.

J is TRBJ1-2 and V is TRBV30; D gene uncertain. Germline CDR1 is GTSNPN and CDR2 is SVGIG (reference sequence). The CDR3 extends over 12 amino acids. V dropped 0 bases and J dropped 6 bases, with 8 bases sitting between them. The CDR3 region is CAWSVGENGYTF. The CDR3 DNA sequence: TGTGCCTGGAGTGTCGGGGAGAATGGCTACACCTTC.

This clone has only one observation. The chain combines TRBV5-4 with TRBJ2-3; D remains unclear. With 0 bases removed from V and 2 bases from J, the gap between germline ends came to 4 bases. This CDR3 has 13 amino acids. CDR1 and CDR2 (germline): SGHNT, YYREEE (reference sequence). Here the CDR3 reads CASSLDITDTQYF. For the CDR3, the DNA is TGTGCCAGCAGCTTGGACATCACAGATACGCAGTATTTT. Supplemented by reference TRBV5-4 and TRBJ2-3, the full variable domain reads ETGVTQSPTHLIKTRGQQVTLRCSSQSGHNTVSWYQQALGQGPQFIFQYYREEENGRGNFPPRFSGLQFPNYSSELNVNALELDDSALYLCASSLDITDTQYFGPGTRLTVL.

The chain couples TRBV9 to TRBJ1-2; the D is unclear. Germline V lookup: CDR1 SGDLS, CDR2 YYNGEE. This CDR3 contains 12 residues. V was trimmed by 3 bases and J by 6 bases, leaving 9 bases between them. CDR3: CASSAPSHGYTF. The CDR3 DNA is TGTGCCAGCAGCGCCCCGAGCCATGGCTACACCTTC.

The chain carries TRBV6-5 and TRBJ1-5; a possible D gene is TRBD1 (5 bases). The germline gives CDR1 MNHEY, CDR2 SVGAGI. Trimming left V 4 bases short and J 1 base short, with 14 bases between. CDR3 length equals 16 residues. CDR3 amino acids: CASSSITGVSNQPQHF. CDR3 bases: TGTGCCAGCAGTTCGATCACGGGGGTCAGCAATCAGCCCCAGCATTTT.

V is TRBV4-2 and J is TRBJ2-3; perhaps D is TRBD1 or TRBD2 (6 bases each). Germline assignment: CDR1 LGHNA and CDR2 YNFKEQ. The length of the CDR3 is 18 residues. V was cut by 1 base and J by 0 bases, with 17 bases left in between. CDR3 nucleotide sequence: TGTGCCAGCAGCCAAGTTAGGTACGGGGGCCATAGCACAGATACGCAGTATTTT. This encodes CASSQVRYGGHSTDTQYF.

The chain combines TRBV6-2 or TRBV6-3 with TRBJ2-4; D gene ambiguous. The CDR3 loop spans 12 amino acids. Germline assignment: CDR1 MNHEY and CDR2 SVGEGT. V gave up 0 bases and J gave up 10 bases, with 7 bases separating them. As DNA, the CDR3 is TGTGCCAGCAGTTACTCGAGCCAAATTCAGTACTTC. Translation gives CASSYSSQIQYF.

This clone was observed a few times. The chain's CDR3 is CASSPGTVTYEQYF. The CDR3 DNA sequence: TGTGCCAGCAGCCCTGGGACGGTAACCTACGAGCAGTACTTC. This sequence joins TRBV3-1 (or the pseudogene TRBV3-2) and TRBJ2-7; D may match TRBD1 or TRBD2 (5 bases each). Germline CDR1 reads LGHDT; CDR2 reads YNNKEL (reference sequence). Trimming cost V 4 bases and J 2 bases, with 12 bases left between them. The CDR3 sequence is 14 residues long.

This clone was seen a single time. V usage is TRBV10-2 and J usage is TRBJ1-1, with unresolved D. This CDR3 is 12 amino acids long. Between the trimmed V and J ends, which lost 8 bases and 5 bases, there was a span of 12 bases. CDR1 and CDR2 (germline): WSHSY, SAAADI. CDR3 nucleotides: TGCGCCAGCGGTCAGGAGGTGACTGAAGCTTTCTTT. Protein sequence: CASGQEVTEAFF.

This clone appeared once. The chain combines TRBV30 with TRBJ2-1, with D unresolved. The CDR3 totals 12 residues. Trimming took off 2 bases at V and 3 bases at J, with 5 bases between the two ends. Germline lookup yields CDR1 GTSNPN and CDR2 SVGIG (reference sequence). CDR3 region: CAWSPFYNEQFF. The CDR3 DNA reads TGTGCCTGGAGTCCGTTCTACAATGAGCAGTTCTTC.

CDR3 in DNA: TGTGCCAGCAGTCCCGGGACAGGCGCTTCCGACTATGGCTACACCTTC. Amino acid sequence: CASSPGTGASDYGYTF. The rearrangement joins TRBV27 to TRBJ1-2, with 8 bases fitting TRBD1. V was clipped by 5 bases and J by 3 bases; unmatched bases: 11. The CDR3 is 16 amino acids. The V gene's germline CDR1 is MNHEY and CDR2 SMNVEV (reference sequence).